The 32 T cell receptor beta chains presented below share a single source sample, sequenced in a study of vaccination and CD4 T cells after COVID-19. Sequence data for DNA of cultured CD4+ T cells were generated by the Oncomine TCR Beta short-read assay. Genomic DNA was drawn out of CD4+ T cells grown in culture. MiXCR, run by TCRdb on the PCR reads, gives a single entry per CDR3 protein. The table has roughly 9,000 distinct CDR3 sequences, around 37% seen once; the top ten hold less than 35%. Treatment specified: roughly nine-day PBMC culture with coronavirus spike peptide pools or control peptides (ViraFEST assay). CD4+ T lymphocytes from the unexposed donor were collected before the COVID-19 pandemic (2011-2018). These receptors are not linked to any known antigen. The specimen was CD4+ T cells from blood, cultured in vitro. The receptor set was obtained from a human donor in good health.

This sequence joins TRBV20-1 and TRBJ2-1; 12 bases align to TRBD2. Losses at the gene ends were 4 bases for V and 2 bases for J; bases not matched to a gene: 6. CDR1 and CDR2 (germline): DFQATT, SNEGSKA (reference sequence). The CDR3 is 16 residues long. The CDR3 here is CSATILAGGPYNEQFF. CDR3 DNA sequence: TGCAGTGCTACAATACTAGCGGGAGGTCCCTACAATGAGCAGTTCTTC.

This clonotype has more than one count but fewer than ten. V is TRBV7-3 and J is TRBJ1-3; D possibly corresponds to TRBD1 (6 bases). Looked up from germline, CDR1 is SGHTA and CDR2 is FQGTGA. The ends were cut back, 5 bases at V and 7 bases at J, with 15 bases in the middle. This CDR3 has 14 residues. CDR3 region: CASSQMAGANTIYF. CDR3 bases: TGTGCCAGCAGCCAAATGGCGGGGGCTAACACCATATATTTT.

This clonotype was seen more than once but under ten times. The chain uses TRBV27 and TRBJ1-1; no firm D call. Trimming left V 0 bases short and J 1 base short, with 12 bases between. The CDR3 totals 16 residues. In germline, CDR1 is MNHEY, CDR2 SMNVEV (reference sequence). The CDR3 sequence is CASSLSLPGRNTEAFF. Written as DNA, the CDR3 is TGTGCCAGCAGTTTATCCCTACCGGGTAGGAACACTGAAGCTTTCTTT.

CDR3 in DNA: TGTGCCAGCTCACCAACGGGTAATCAGCCCCAGCATTTT. The encoded protein is CASSPTGNQPQHF. The chain joins TRBV18 to TRBJ1-5; the D is unclear. Germline V lookup: CDR1 KGHSH, CDR2 LQKENI. The V and J ends lost 2 bases and 4 bases respectively, with 6 bases between them. The CDR3 length is 13 residues.

The V gene is TRBV7-3, the J gene TRBJ2-2, with 9 bases aligning to TRBD2. Germline CDR1 SGHTA, CDR2 FQGTGA. Trimming cost V 1 base and J 5 bases; bases outside gene matches: 5. The CDR3 sequence is 16 residues long. CDR3 loop: CASSLIAGAGTGELFF. The CDR3 coding sequence is TGTGCCAGCAGCTTAATAGCGGGAGCAGGGACCGGGGAGCTGTTTTTT.

The sample holds a few counts of this clonotype. The CDR3 loop reads CASSSPYRAQETQYF. CDR3 coding DNA: TGTGCCAGCAGTTCACCGTACAGGGCCCAAGAGACCCAGTACTTC. The V and J genes are TRBV6-5 and TRBJ2-5; maybe TRBD1 (6 bases). Germline lookup yields CDR1 MNHEY and CDR2 SVGAGI. This CDR3 has 15 residues. The V end lost 4 bases, the J end lost 1 base, and 13 bases lay between the germline ends.

A few counts support this clonotype. The chain is built from TRBV6-1 and TRBJ1-2; D uncertain. CDR1 is MNHNS, CDR2 SASEGT, per germline. CDR3 length: 12 residues. The ends were cut back, 6 bases at V and 3 bases at J, with 8 bases in the middle. CDR3 protein: CASSPAYYGYTF. The CDR3 DNA follows: TGTGCCAGCAGCCCAGCCTACTATGGCTACACCTTC.

In this sample, this clonotype turned up a few times. J is TRBJ2-7 and V is TRBV18; D may be TRBD1 (5 bases). The CDR3 spans 12 residues. V lost 4 bases to trimming and J lost 6 bases, with 10 bases between them. Looked up from germline, CDR1 is KGHSH and CDR2 is LQKENI. The CDR3 spells CASSLQGGEQYF. In nucleotides, the CDR3 is TGTGCCAGCTCACTCCAGGGTGGCGAGCAGTACTTC.

This chain joins TRBV4-1 and TRBJ1-1, with D unresolved. Trimming took 3 bases from V and 10 from J, leaving 12 bases between them. This CDR3 is built from 12 residues. Germline V gene lookup returns CDR1 MGHRA and CDR2 YSYEKL. In nucleotides, the CDR3 is TGCGCCAGCAGCCAGGTTCCGGGAGGAGCTTTCTTT. The encoded protein is CASSQVPGGAFF.

The V gene is TRBV2, the J gene TRBJ1-2; the D gene is possibly TRBD1 (6 bases). CDR1 SNHLY and CDR2 FYNNEI come from the germline V gene. With 8 bases removed from V and 2 bases from J, the gap between germline ends came to 12 bases. This CDR3 spans 13 amino acids. The chain's CDR3 is CASQAGQNYGYTF. The CDR3, as DNA: TGTGCCAGCCAAGCCGGACAGAACTATGGCTACACCTTC.

V is TRBV20-1 and J is TRBJ1-5; perhaps TRBD1 as D (5 bases). V lost 3 bases and J lost 4, with 13 bases in between. Per the germline V gene, CDR1 is DFQATT and CDR2 is SNEGSKA (reference sequence). The CDR3 is 14 residues long. This CDR3 is CSASNGWGNQPQHF. The CDR3 DNA sequence: TGCAGTGCTAGTAACGGGTGGGGGAATCAGCCCCAGCATTTT.

The genes are TRBV6-5 and TRBJ2-5; 15 bases align to TRBD2. V lost 0 bases and J lost 7; bases outside the gene matches: 0. Germline lookup yields CDR1 MNHEY and CDR2 SVGAGI. The CDR3 has 15 amino acids. The CDR3 here is CASSYSGLAGGTQYF. The CDR3 bases are TGTGCCAGCAGTTACTCGGGACTAGCGGGAGGGACCCAGTACTTC.

This clonotype has a handful of counts. The rearrangement uses TRBV5-4 and TRBJ1-6; TRBD1 agrees at 8 bases. Germline V lookup: CDR1 SGHNT, CDR2 YYREEE (reference sequence). Trimming cost V 0 bases and J 7 bases; bases outside gene matches: 3. CDR3 length: 15 amino acids. The CDR3 here is CASSLGQGLNSPLHF. The CDR3 region has the DNA TGTGCCAGCAGCTTGGGACAGGGGCTGAATTCACCCCTCCACTTT.

This clonotype was found a few times. J is TRBJ2-1 and V is TRBV20-1; no clear D. The CDR3 contains 11 residues. V was shortened by 6 bases and J by 2 bases, with 5 bases between the two germline ends. Looked up from germline, CDR1 is DFQATT and CDR2 is SNEGSKA (reference sequence). Written as DNA, the CDR3 is TGCAGTGCCCTTACCTACAATGAGCAGTTCTTC. This gives the protein CSALTYNEQFF.

The V and J genes are TRBV10-3 and TRBJ2-7; D possibly corresponds to TRBD1 (6 bases). V was shortened by 5 bases and J by 0 bases, with 17 bases between the two germline ends. Germline values: CDR1 ENHRY, CDR2 SYGVKD. The CDR3 is 16 residues long. In DNA form, the CDR3 reads TGTGCCATCAGTTACCTGGACAGAGAGATCTCCTACGAGCAGTACTTC. It specifies CAISYLDREISYEQYF.

This chain links TRBV6-5 with TRBJ2-7, with TRBD2 matching over 13 bases. Germline loops: CDR1 MNHEY, CDR2 SVGAGI. The CDR3 loop spans 18 amino acids. J was trimmed by 2 bases and V by 0 bases; bases with no gene match: 7. The CDR3 sequence: CASSYSGLAGAGPYEQYF. CDR3 DNA: TGTGCCAGCAGTTACTCTGGACTAGCGGGAGCGGGGCCCTACGAGCAGTACTTC.

CDR3 sequence reads: CASKKQPPGRGNQPQHF. In nucleotides, the CDR3 is TGTGCCAGCAAGAAACAACCCCCGGGGCGCGGGAATCAGCCCCAGCATTTT. This sequence joins TRBV27 and TRBJ1-5, with a weak D call TRBD1 (5 bases). Germline loops: CDR1 MNHEY, CDR2 SMNVEV (reference sequence). There are 17 residues in the CDR3. Trimming took off 7 bases at V and 4 bases at J, with 23 bases between the two ends.

The chain is built from TRBV6-1 and TRBJ1-1; a possible D gene is TRBD1 (6 bases). This CDR3 contains 13 residues. The germline V gene encodes CDR1 MNHNS and CDR2 SASEGT. V was pared by 5 bases and J by 11 bases, with 18 bases between. CDR3 sequence reads: CASSPTLQGKAFF. The CDR3 region has the DNA TGTGCCAGCAGTCCCACCCTACAGGGCAAGGCTTTCTTT.

The J gene is TRBJ2-3, the V gene TRBV18; 11 nucleotides line up with TRBD2. The germline CDR1 and CDR2 sequences are KGHSH and LQKENI. J lost 2 bases, V lost 4 bases, and 2 bases had no gene match. The CDR3 length is 15 residues. In nucleotides, the CDR3 is TGTGCCAGCTCACTAGCGGGAGGGGCCACAGATACGCAGTATTTT. It is translated as CASSLAGGATDTQYF.

This sequence joins TRBV20-1 and TRBJ2-3; 9 nucleotides match TRBD2. Germline CDR1 is DFQATT and CDR2 is SNEGSKA (reference sequence). Trimming at V came to 6 bases and at J to 5 bases, leaving 18 bases not matched to a gene. The CDR3 runs to 17 residues. CDR3 residues: CSAKRGGRGTGRDTQYF. The DNA for the CDR3 is TGCAGTGCAAAAAGGGGCGGGAGGGGGACGGGGAGAGATACGCAGTATTTT.

The V and J genes are TRBV27 and TRBJ1-5, with a weak D call TRBD1 (5 bases). Germline CDR1 reads MNHEY; CDR2 reads SMNVEV (reference sequence). Trimming cost V 8 bases and J 4 bases, with 12 bases left between them. This CDR3 comprises 13 residues. The CDR3 loop reads CASGGRGNQPQHF. The DNA of the CDR3 is TGTGCCAGCGGCGGCCGGGGGAATCAGCCCCAGCATTTT.

This clonotype has only a few counts. This chain connects TRBV27 to TRBJ2-1, with 7 bases aligning to TRBD2. V shed 6 bases and J 8 bases; nucleotides not matched to a gene: 19. CDR1 is MNHEY and CDR2 is SMNVEV in the germline V gene (reference sequence). The CDR3 spans 17 residues. The CDR3 loop reads CASSRKSWARGGHEQFF. CDR3 bases: TGTGCCAGCAGCCGAAAGTCGTGGGCTCGCGGGGGACATGAGCAGTTCTTC.

This rearrangement joins TRBV6-2 or TRBV6-3 to TRBJ2-1, with TRBD2 matching 15 bases. The V gene end was trimmed by 4 bases and the J gene end by 1 base; junction bases not matched to a gene: 8. The CDR3 is made up of 19 amino acids. Germline-derived CDR1 and CDR2 are MNHEY and SVGEGT. CDR3 sequence reads: CASSSLGGLAGGSYNEQFF. The CDR3 bases are TGTGCCAGCAGTTCCCTTGGGGGACTAGCGGGAGGTTCCTACAATGAGCAGTTCTTC.

The chain is built from TRBV7-8 and TRBJ2-1; 7 bases map to TRBD1. The germline V gene encodes CDR1 SGHVS and CDR2 FQNEAQ. V shed 2 bases, J shed 9 bases, and the junction held 13 bases outside the gene matches. The CDR3 is 16 amino acids. CDR3 region: CASSLPPTGKGSEQFF. DNA of the CDR3: TGTGCCAGCAGCTTACCGCCGACAGGGAAGGGGTCTGAGCAGTTCTTC.

This clonotype was recorded a few times. The rearrangement joins TRBV7-2 to TRBJ2-1; no clear D. The CDR3 runs 11 residues. The V gene's germline CDR1 is SGHTA and CDR2 FQGNSA. The V and J ends lost 2 bases and 7 bases respectively, with 3 bases between them. Here the CDR3 DNA reads TGTGCCAGCAGCTTAAGAAATGAGCAGTTCTTC. Residues: CASSLRNEQFF. Combining the CDR3 with reference TRBV7-2 and TRBJ2-1 gives the whole variable domain GAGVSQSPSNKVTEKGKDVELRCDPISGHTALYWYRQSLGQGLEFLIYFQGNSAPDKSGLPSDRFSAERTGGSVSTLTIQRTQQEDSAVYLCASSLRNEQFFGPGTRLTVL.

The gene calls are TRBV27 and TRBJ2-3, with 9 bases identical to TRBD2. J gave up 7 bases and V 2 bases, and 10 bases lay outside the gene matches. The CDR3 spans 16 residues. CDR1 and CDR2 from the germline V gene are MNHEY and SMNVEV (reference sequence). The CDR3 here is CASSLELAGGPHTQYF. CDR3 coding DNA: TGTGCCAGCAGTTTAGAGCTTGCGGGAGGGCCGCATACGCAGTATTTT.

The V gene is TRBV5-1, the J gene TRBJ2-5; no definite D call. CDR3 length: 14 amino acids. The V gene lost 3 bases and the J gene lost 2 bases, with 11 bases spanning the gap. The germline V gene has CDR1 SGHRS and CDR2 YFSETQ. In DNA form, the CDR3 reads TGCGCCAGCAGCTCCGTGGCAGGACAAGAGACCCAGTACTTC. Translation gives CASSSVAGQETQYF.

This chain links TRBV11-3 with TRBJ1-1, with D hard to call. Germline V lookup: CDR1 SGHNT, CDR2 YENEEA. The ends were cut back, 6 bases at V and 6 bases at J, with 14 bases in the middle. The CDR3 totals 13 residues. The CDR3 is CASRQTLVSEAFF. The CDR3 nucleotides read TGTGCCAGCAGGCAAACTTTAGTCTCTGAAGCTTTCTTT. The variable domain in full, completed from reference TRBV11-3 and TRBJ1-1, reads EAGVVQSPRYKIIEKKQPVAFWCNPISGHNTLYWYLQNLGQGPELLIRYENEEAVDDSQLPKDRFSAERLKGVDSTLKIQPAELGDSAVYLCASRQTLVSEAFFGQGTRLTVV.

This clonotype was counted between two and nine times. The rearrangement uses TRBV7-2 and TRBJ1-2, with 9 positions matching TRBD1. CDR1 is SGHTA, CDR2 FQGNSA, per germline. Losses at the gene ends were 5 bases for V and 4 bases for J; bases not matched to a gene: 14. CDR3 length: 17 amino acids. Here the CDR3 DNA reads TGTGCCAGCAGCGCCATGGGACAGGGTTTTGGAGGCTATGGCTACACCTTC. It specifies CASSAMGQGFGGYGYTF.

This clonotype has more than one count but fewer than ten. The V call is TRBV5-4, the J call TRBJ1-2; D gene uncertain. Germline CDR1 reads SGHNT; CDR2 reads YYREEE (reference sequence). The V end was cut by 5 bases, the J end by 2 bases, with 13 bases between. The CDR3 spans 14 residues. The CDR3 region is CASSLPGANYGYTF. Here the CDR3 DNA reads TGTGCCAGCAGTCTCCCTGGAGCGAACTATGGCTACACCTTC.

This clonotype has just a few counts. The rearrangement links TRBV5-4 to TRBJ2-5; maybe TRBD1 (6 bases). This CDR3 has 15 amino acids. The V and J ends lost 0 bases and 5 bases respectively, with 14 bases between them. CDR1 is SGHNT and CDR2 is YYREEE in the germline V gene (reference sequence). CDR3 loop: CASSLGVIRGETQYF. The CDR3 bases are TGTGCCAGCAGCTTGGGGGTCATCAGGGGCGAGACCCAGTACTTC.

The rearrangement links TRBV20-1 to TRBJ1-5; 7 positions agree with TRBD1. Losses at the gene ends were 5 bases for V and 4 bases for J; bases not matched to a gene: 11. The CDR3 has 15 amino acids. Germline-derived CDR1 and CDR2 are DFQATT and SNEGSKA (reference sequence). The CDR3 DNA follows: TGCAGTGCTGAAACCGGGACAGACATAAATCAGCCCCAGCATTTT. Translated, it gives CSAETGTDINQPQHF.